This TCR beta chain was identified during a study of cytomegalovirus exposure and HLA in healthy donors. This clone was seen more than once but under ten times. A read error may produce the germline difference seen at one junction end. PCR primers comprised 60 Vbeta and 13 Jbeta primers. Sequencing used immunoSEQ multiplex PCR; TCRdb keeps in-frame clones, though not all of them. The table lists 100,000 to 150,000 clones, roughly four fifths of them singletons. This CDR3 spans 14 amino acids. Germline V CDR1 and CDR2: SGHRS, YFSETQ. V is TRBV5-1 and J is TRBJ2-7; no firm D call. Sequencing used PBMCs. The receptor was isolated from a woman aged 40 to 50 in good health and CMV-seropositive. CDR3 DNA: TGTGCCAGCACCATCTTAGTTGGCTCCTACGAGCAGTACTTC. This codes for CASTILVGSYEQYF.